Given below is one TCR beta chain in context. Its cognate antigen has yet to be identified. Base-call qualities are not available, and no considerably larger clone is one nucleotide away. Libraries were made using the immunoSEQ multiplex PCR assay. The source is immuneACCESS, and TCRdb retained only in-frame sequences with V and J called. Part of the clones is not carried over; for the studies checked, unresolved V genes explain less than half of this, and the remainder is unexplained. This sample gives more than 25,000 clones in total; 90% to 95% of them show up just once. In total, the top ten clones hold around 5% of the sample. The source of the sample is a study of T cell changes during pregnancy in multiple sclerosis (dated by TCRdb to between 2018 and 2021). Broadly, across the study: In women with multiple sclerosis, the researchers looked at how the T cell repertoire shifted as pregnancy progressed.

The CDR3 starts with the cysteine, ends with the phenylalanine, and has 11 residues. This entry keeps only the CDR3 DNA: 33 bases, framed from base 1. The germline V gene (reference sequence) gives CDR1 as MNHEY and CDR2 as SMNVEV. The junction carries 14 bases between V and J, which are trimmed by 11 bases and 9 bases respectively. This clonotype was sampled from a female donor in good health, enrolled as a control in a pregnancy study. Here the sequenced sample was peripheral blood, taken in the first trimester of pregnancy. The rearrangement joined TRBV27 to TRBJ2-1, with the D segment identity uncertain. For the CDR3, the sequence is CAGPELSEQFF. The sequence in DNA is TGTGCCGGCCCAGAATTAAGTGAGCAGTTCTTC.